This TCR beta chain was captured by sequencing in a study of control samples from healthy donors and cancer patients. Libraries were prepared by immunoSEQ multiplex PCR; TCRdb keeps only in-frame clonotypes and omits some of them. Counted here are some 100,000 clones, around 88% occurring once; the ten biggest clones make up roughly 14%. This CDR3 region has 14 residues. Per the germline V gene, CDR1 is SNHLY and CDR2 is FYNNEI. V was shortened by 4 bases and J by 4 bases, with 8 bases between the two germline ends. The rearrangement uses TRBV2 and TRBJ2-6; D unresolved. Sequencing was done on a sample of blood. The TCR comes from a young man in good health. The CDR3 region is CASSVGSGANVLTF. The CDR3 DNA sequence: TGTGCCAGCAGTGTCGGATCAGGGGCCAACGTCCTGACTTTC.